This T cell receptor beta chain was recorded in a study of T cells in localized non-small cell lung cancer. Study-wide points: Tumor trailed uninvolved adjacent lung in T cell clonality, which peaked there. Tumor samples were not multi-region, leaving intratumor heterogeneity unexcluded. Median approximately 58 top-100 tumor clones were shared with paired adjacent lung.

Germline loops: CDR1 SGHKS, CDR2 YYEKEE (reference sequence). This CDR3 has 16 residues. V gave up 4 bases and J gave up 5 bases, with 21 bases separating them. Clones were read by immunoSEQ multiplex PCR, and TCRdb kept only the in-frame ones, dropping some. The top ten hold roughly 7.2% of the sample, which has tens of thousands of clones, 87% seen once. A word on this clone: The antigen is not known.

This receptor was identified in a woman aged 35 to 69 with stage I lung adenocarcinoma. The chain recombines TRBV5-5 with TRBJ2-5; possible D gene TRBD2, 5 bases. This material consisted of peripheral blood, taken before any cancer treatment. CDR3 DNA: TGTGCCAGCAGCCTGCTTCCGGCTTCACGAGGGGAGACCCAGTACTTC. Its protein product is CASSLLPASRGETQYF.